These T cell receptor beta chains were read from a single sample in a study of T-cell reconstitution after alpha-beta-depleted transplantation in children. MiXCR, run by TCRdb on the PCR reads, gives a single entry per CDR3 protein. The sample lists 70,000 to 95,000 distinct CDR3 sequences, 9.5% to 15% seen once, with about 15% in the top ten. This specimen was PBMCs from the stem cell graft donor, taken from the stem cell graft. The receptors here all came from a human donor who donated a stem cell graft to a child with inherited bone marrow failure. Both conserved end residues are part of each CDR3. Fields, in order: CDR3 length, clone size, D gene, J gene, V gene, CDR3 DNA, CDR3 protein. A D gene is named only where the DNA matches it firmly. Only some rows state a clone size, as once, few, many or a class for expanded clones.

CDR3 length: 14
clone size: many
D gene: -
J gene: TRBJ1-1
V gene: TRBV19
CDR3 DNA: TGTGCCAGTAGTATAGATGGGGCGTGGACTGAAGCTTTCTTT
CDR3 protein: CASSIDGAWTEAFF

CDR3 length: 14
clone size: many
D gene: -
J gene: TRBJ2-7
V gene: TRBV20-1
CDR3 DNA: TGCAGTGCTAAACTAGCTCAGCGATACTACGAGCAGTACTTC
CDR3 protein: CSAKLAQRYYEQYF

CDR3 length: 14
clone size: many
D gene: -
J gene: TRBJ1-6
V gene: TRBV7-2
CDR3 DNA: TGTGCCAGCAGCTTTTTGAGTGGGGATTCACCCCTCCACTTT
CDR3 protein: CASSFLSGDSPLHF

CDR3 length: 15
clone size: many
D gene: -
J gene: TRBJ2-6
V gene: TRBV20-1
CDR3 DNA: TGCAGTGCTAGAGATCCCGTGGCAAGAGCCAACGTCCTGACTTTC
CDR3 protein: CSARDPVARANVLTF

CDR3 length: 14
clone size: -
D gene: -
J gene: TRBJ2-1
V gene: TRBV7-8
CDR3 DNA: TGTGCCAGCAGCCAAACGTCGCTCGTGAGTAACCAGTTCTTC
CDR3 protein: CASSQTSLVSNQFF

CDR3 length: 14
clone size: -
D gene: -
J gene: TRBJ2-7
V gene: TRBV18
CDR3 DNA: TGTGCCAGCTCACCACGGGCTAGCATGTACGAGCAGTACTTC
CDR3 protein: CASSPRASMYEQYF

CDR3 length: 17
clone size: many
D gene: TRBD2
J gene: TRBJ2-1
V gene: TRBV7-2
CDR3 DNA: TGTGCCAGCAGCTTAGTGCCTGGGCTAGCGGTTTACAATGAGCAGTTCTTC
CDR3 protein: CASSLVPGLAVYNEQFF

CDR3 length: 18
clone size: -
D gene: -
J gene: TRBJ2-2
V gene: TRBV4-2
CDR3 DNA: TGTGCCAGCAGCCGTTCCGTGGCTAGCGCTCCGAACACCGGGGAGCTGTTTTTT
CDR3 protein: CASSRSVASAPNTGELFF

CDR3 length: 11
clone size: many
D gene: -
J gene: TRBJ2-3
V gene: TRBV20-1
CDR3 DNA: TGCAGTGCCGGGGTGGGGGATACGCAGTATTTT
CDR3 protein: CSAGVGDTQYF

CDR3 length: 15
clone size: many
D gene: TRBD2
J gene: TRBJ2-7
V gene: TRBV5-1
CDR3 DNA: TGCGCCAGCAGCTTCCGTCTAGCGGACGACTACGAGCAGTACTTC
CDR3 protein: CASSFRLADDYEQYF

CDR3 length: 14
clone size: -
D gene: -
J gene: TRBJ2-2
V gene: TRBV24-1
CDR3 DNA: TGTGCCACCAGTGATCACACGAACACCGGGGAGCTGTTTTTT
CDR3 protein: CATSDHTNTGELFF

CDR3 length: 14
clone size: -
D gene: -
J gene: TRBJ1-4
V gene: TRBV19
CDR3 DNA: TGTGCCAGTTCGAAGGTCGGAACTAATGAAAAACTGTTTTTT
CDR3 protein: CASSKVGTNEKLFF

CDR3 length: 15
clone size: many
D gene: TRBD1
J gene: TRBJ1-1
V gene: TRBV5-1
CDR3 DNA: TGCGCCAGCAGCAAACAGGGGAGCGCGAACACTGAAGCTTTCTTT
CDR3 protein: CASSKQGSANTEAFF

CDR3 length: 14
clone size: few
D gene: -
J gene: TRBJ1-5
V gene: TRBV19
CDR3 DNA: TGTGCCAGTAGTATAGCCAGGGCTAGTCAGCCCCAGCATTTT
CDR3 protein: CASSIARASQPQHF

CDR3 length: 17
clone size: few
D gene: TRBD2
J gene: TRBJ2-2
V gene: TRBV11-3
CDR3 DNA: TGTGCCAGCAGCCAGGGGTGGGGGACTAGAAACACCGGGGAGCTGTTTTTT
CDR3 protein: CASSQGWGTRNTGELFF

CDR3 length: 15
clone size: many
D gene: -
J gene: TRBJ1-4
V gene: TRBV5-6
CDR3 DNA: TGTGCCAGCAGCTTCCAGCCTCTAGGGGATGAAAAACTGTTTTTT
CDR3 protein: CASSFQPLGDEKLFF

CDR3 length: 18
clone size: many
D gene: TRBD2
J gene: TRBJ2-1
V gene: TRBV25-1
CDR3 DNA: TGTGCCAGCAGTGAATGTCGTGGCGTTCTAGCGGGAGCCCATGAGCAGTTCTTC
CDR3 protein: CASSECRGVLAGAHEQFF

CDR3 length: 16
clone size: few
D gene: -
J gene: TRBJ1-5
V gene: TRBV12-3/TRBV12-4
CDR3 DNA: TGTGCCAGCAGTTTTGCAGGGGTTTATAGCAATCAGCCCCAGCATTTT
CDR3 protein: CASSFAGVYSNQPQHF

CDR3 length: 14
clone size: many
D gene: TRBD2
J gene: TRBJ2-7
V gene: TRBV7-3
CDR3 DNA: TGTGCCAGCAGCTTGACTAGCGGGAGTTACGAGCAGTACTTC
CDR3 protein: CASSLTSGSYEQYF

CDR3 length: 16
clone size: many
D gene: TRBD2
J gene: TRBJ2-1
V gene: TRBV5-4
CDR3 DNA: TGTGCCAGCAGCTTCCCTAGCGGTTCCGATGGGAATGAGCAGTTCTTC
CDR3 protein: CASSFPSGSDGNEQFF

CDR3 length: 14
clone size: many
D gene: -
J gene: TRBJ1-1
V gene: TRBV7-2
CDR3 DNA: TGTGCCAGCAGCTACCGGGGGGCGCTCACTGAAGCTTTCTTT
CDR3 protein: CASSYRGALTEAFF

CDR3 length: 13
clone size: -
D gene: -
J gene: TRBJ1-1
V gene: TRBV19
CDR3 DNA: TGTGCCAGTAGTATGGATACATGGGCTGAAGCTTTCTTT
CDR3 protein: CASSMDTWAEAFF

CDR3 length: 15
clone size: many
D gene: TRBD1
J gene: TRBJ2-2
V gene: TRBV12-3/TRBV12-4
CDR3 DNA: TGTGCCAGCCTTCCGGGACAGGGGTTAATCGGGGAGCTGTTTTTT
CDR3 protein: CASLPGQGLIGELFF

CDR3 length: 14
clone size: many
D gene: TRBD2
J gene: TRBJ2-7
V gene: TRBV20-1
CDR3 DNA: TGCAGTGCTAGAGATAACCTAGCGGGAGAGCCAGCTTATTTC
CDR3 protein: CSARDNLAGEPAYF

CDR3 length: 11
clone size: many
D gene: -
J gene: TRBJ1-1
V gene: TRBV29-1
CDR3 DNA: TGCAGCGCATTGAGGGAGTCTGAAGCTTTCTTT
CDR3 protein: CSALRESEAFF

CDR3 length: 11
clone size: many
D gene: -
J gene: TRBJ2-1
V gene: TRBV20-1
CDR3 DNA: TGCAGTGCTAGAGATACTGATGAGCAGTTCTTC
CDR3 protein: CSARDTDEQFF

CDR3 length: 14
clone size: many
D gene: TRBD2
J gene: TRBJ2-2
V gene: TRBV4-2
CDR3 DNA: TGTGCCAGCAGCCACGGCGGGGGGGCCCGGGAGCTGTTTTTT
CDR3 protein: CASSHGGGARELFF

CDR3 length: 13
clone size: many
D gene: -
J gene: TRBJ2-1
V gene: TRBV28
CDR3 DNA: TGTGCCAGCAGTCCGTACCAGAGCAATGAGCAGTTCTTC
CDR3 protein: CASSPYQSNEQFF

CDR3 length: 13
clone size: many
D gene: -
J gene: TRBJ2-3
V gene: TRBV2
CDR3 DNA: TGTGCCAGCAGTGATAGAGCCACAGATACGCAGTATTTT
CDR3 protein: CASSDRATDTQYF

CDR3 length: 12
clone size: -
D gene: TRBD1
J gene: TRBJ2-7
V gene: TRBV29-1
CDR3 DNA: TGCAGCGCCGGGACAGGGGGCATCGAGCAGTACTTC
CDR3 protein: CSAGTGGIEQYF

CDR3 length: 17
clone size: many
D gene: TRBD1
J gene: TRBJ1-6
V gene: TRBV28
CDR3 DNA: TGTGCCAGCAGGGAGGGGACAGGGTTTCTTACGAATTCACCCCTCCACTTT
CDR3 protein: CASREGTGFLTNSPLHF

CDR3 length: 14
clone size: many
D gene: -
J gene: TRBJ2-7
V gene: TRBV7-8
CDR3 DNA: TGTGCCAGCAGCCCGCAGCGGGTCTCCTACGAGCAGTACTTC
CDR3 protein: CASSPQRVSYEQYF

CDR3 length: 18
clone size: once
D gene: TRBD2
J gene: TRBJ2-3
V gene: TRBV5-1
CDR3 DNA: TGCGCCAGCAGCCCCACCAGGACTAGCGGGATGCCCACAGATACGCAGTATTTT
CDR3 protein: CASSPTRTSGMPTDTQYF

CDR3 length: 12
clone size: -
D gene: -
J gene: TRBJ2-3
V gene: TRBV7-2
CDR3 DNA: TGTGCCAGCACGGGGCTCACAGATACGCAGTATTTT
CDR3 protein: CASTGLTDTQYF

CDR3 length: 14
clone size: many
D gene: -
J gene: TRBJ2-5
V gene: TRBV20-1
CDR3 DNA: TGCAGTGCTAGAACCAGACACCACCAAGAGACCCAGTACTTC
CDR3 protein: CSARTRHHQETQYF

CDR3 length: 16
clone size: many
D gene: -
J gene: TRBJ2-2
V gene: TRBV20-1
CDR3 DNA: TGCAGTGCTAGGACCTGGCGGGGCGGGAACACCGGGGAGCTGTTTTTT
CDR3 protein: CSARTWRGGNTGELFF

CDR3 length: 18
clone size: many
D gene: TRBD2
J gene: TRBJ2-3
V gene: TRBV6-1
CDR3 DNA: TGTGCCAGGGAAGGGGGGACTAGCGGGAACTTCGGCACAGATACGCAGTATTTT
CDR3 protein: CAREGGTSGNFGTDTQYF